A single sample is the source of the 9 T cell receptor beta chains below, sequenced in a study of blood T cell repertoires in COVID-19. Produced via immunoSEQ multiplex PCR; TCRdb's table is partial and in-frame only. The repertoire holds roughly 500,000 clones, with roughly nine tenths as singletons. The sequenced sample was peripheral blood. The origin of the receptors is a man younger than 35 with COVID-19, enrolled during active disease.

The rearrangement links TRBV7-9 to TRBJ2-1, with TRBD2 identical over 13 bases. The CDR3 consists of 16 residues. V shed 5 bases, J shed 0 bases, and the junction held 1 base outside the gene matches. Germline loops: CDR1 SEHNR, CDR2 FQNEAQ (reference sequence). CDR3 protein: CASSRLAGGSYNEQFF. Here the CDR3 DNA reads TGTGCCAGCAGCCGACTAGCGGGGGGCTCCTACAATGAGCAGTTCTTC.

CDR3 region: CASSPSTGYNSPLHF. CDR3 sequence (DNA): TGTGCCAGCAGCCCATCTACGGGGTATAATTCACCCCTCCACTTT. This sequence joins TRBV7-9 and TRBJ1-6; no reliable D call. Trimming took 5 bases from V and 4 from J, leaving 12 bases between them. The CDR3 is 15 residues long. CDR1 SEHNR and CDR2 FQNEAQ come from the germline V gene (reference sequence).

The rearrangement joins TRBV10-2 to TRBJ1-5; tentative D call: TRBD1 (6 bases). This CDR3 region has 16 residues. V shed 8 bases and J shed 2 bases, with 19 bases lying between them. CDR1 WSHSY and CDR2 SAAADI come from the germline V gene. For the CDR3, the DNA is TGCGCCAGCGCTGAAGTACAGGGAAGGGGCAATCAGCCCCAGCATTTT. Encoded protein: CASAEVQGRGNQPQHF.

A single count supports this clone. The chain carries TRBV5-4 and TRBJ2-7, with TRBD2 identical over 7 bases. The trim removed 2 bases at V and 5 bases at J, leaving 7 bases unmatched. CDR3 length equals 14 residues. Germline V CDR1 and CDR2: SGHNT, YYREEE (reference sequence). In DNA, the CDR3 is TGTGCCAGCAGCTTTCGGACTAGTCCCCACGAGCAGTACTTC. As protein: CASSFRTSPHEQYF.

This sequence joins TRBV19 and TRBJ1-1; tentative D call: TRBD1 (6 bases). There are 14 residues in the CDR3. V was trimmed by 8 bases and J by 3 bases, leaving 16 bases between them. CDR1 and CDR2 (germline): LNHDA, SQIVND (reference sequence). Here the CDR3 reads CASSRGGVDTEAFF. CDR3 nucleotides: TGTGCCAGTTCCCGCGGGGGCGTTGACACTGAAGCTTTCTTT.

This clone was seen once. The chain recombines TRBV11-2 with TRBJ1-1; the match to TRBD1 covers 8 bases. V dropped 4 bases and J dropped 4; count of bases not matched to a gene: 11. The CDR3 has 16 amino acids. The germline V gene has CDR1 SGHAT and CDR2 FQNNGV. The CDR3 nucleotides are TGTGCCAGCAGCTACGGGCAGGGGGCAGGAAGCACTGAAGCTTTCTTT. Encoded protein: CASSYGQGAGSTEAFF.

The chain uses TRBV9 and TRBJ1-3; 7 bases align to TRBD1. This CDR3 comprises 17 residues. V lost 0 bases to trimming and J lost 0 bases; unmatched junction nucleotides: 6. In germline, CDR1 is SGDLS, CDR2 YYNGEE. The CDR3 loop reads CASSVGGTAYSGNTIYF. For the CDR3, the DNA is TGTGCCAGCAGCGTAGGGGGGACAGCCTACTCTGGAAACACCATATATTTT.

This sequence joins TRBV7-9 and TRBJ1-2; no reliable D call. CDR3 length: 11 amino acids. V lost 1 base and J 8 bases, leaving 5 bases between the germline ends. Germline V gene data show CDR1 as SEHNR and CDR2 as FQNEAQ (reference sequence). This chain's CDR3 is CASSLDEGYTF. In DNA, the CDR3 is TGTGCCAGCAGCTTAGATGAGGGCTACACCTTC.

The rearrangement joins TRBV24-1 to TRBJ2-2, with 9 positions matching TRBD2. Germline CDR1 is KGHDR and CDR2 is SFDVKD. Trimming removed 4 bases from V and 4 bases from J; junction bases left unmatched: 3. The CDR3 is 15 amino acids. The CDR3 protein is CATSDSGGPTGELFF. Here the CDR3 DNA reads TGTGCCACCAGTGACAGCGGGGGGCCCACCGGGGAGCTGTTTTTT.